This T cell receptor (beta chain) was sequenced in a study of T cells in Graves' hyperthyroidism and ophthalmopathy. Stable Graves' hyperthyroidism denoted no ophthalmopathy progression over 18 months. The study based diagnoses on clinical symptoms, serum thyroxine and TRAb, thyroid ultrasound and orbital computed tomography. The CDR3 covers 14 residues. CDR1 is SGDLS, CDR2 YYNGEE, per germline. J lost 4 bases, V lost 4 bases, and 2 bases had no gene match. Researchers took RNA transcripts and amplified the TCR beta CDR3 regions from them. The TCR CDR3 was amplified in a first-round RT-PCR using the HTBI primer set. TCRdb ran MiXCR on the multiplex PCR reads and lists one entry per CDR3 protein. The sample has about 480,000 distinct CDR3 sequences; approximately 15% are singletons. There are many counts of this clonotype.

The TCR sequence derives from a woman between 18 and 29 years old with Graves' hyperthyroidism. The source material was blood. The chain is built from TRBV9 and TRBJ1-1, with 12 bases identical to TRBD1. The CDR3 nucleotides are TGTGCCAGCAGCTTGGGACAGGGGGCCACTGAAGCTTTCTTT. It codes for CASSLGQGATEAFF.